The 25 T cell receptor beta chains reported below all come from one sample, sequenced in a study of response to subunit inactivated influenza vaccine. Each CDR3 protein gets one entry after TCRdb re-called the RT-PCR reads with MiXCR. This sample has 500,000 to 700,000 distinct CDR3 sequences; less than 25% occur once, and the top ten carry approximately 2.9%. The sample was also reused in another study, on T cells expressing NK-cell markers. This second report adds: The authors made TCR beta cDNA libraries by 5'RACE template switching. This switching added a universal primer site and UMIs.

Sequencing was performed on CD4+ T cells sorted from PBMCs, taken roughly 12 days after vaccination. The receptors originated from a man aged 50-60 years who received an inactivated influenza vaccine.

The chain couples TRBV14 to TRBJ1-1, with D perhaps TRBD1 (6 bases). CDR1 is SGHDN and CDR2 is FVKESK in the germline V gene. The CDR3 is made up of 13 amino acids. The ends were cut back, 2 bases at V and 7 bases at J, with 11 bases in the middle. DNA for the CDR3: TGTGCCAGCAGCCAATGGGGGGCTTATGAAGCTTTCTTT. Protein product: CASSQWGAYEAFF.

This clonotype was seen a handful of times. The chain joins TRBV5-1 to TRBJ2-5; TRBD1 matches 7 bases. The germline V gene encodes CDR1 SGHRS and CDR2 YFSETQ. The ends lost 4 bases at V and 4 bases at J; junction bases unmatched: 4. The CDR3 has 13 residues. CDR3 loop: CASSPDRPETQYF. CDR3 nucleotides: TGCGCCAGCAGCCCGGACAGGCCAGAGACCCAGTACTTC.

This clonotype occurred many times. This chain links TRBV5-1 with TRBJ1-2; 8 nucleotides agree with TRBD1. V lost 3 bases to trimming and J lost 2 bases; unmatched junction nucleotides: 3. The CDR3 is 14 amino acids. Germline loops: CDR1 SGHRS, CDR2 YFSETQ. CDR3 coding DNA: TGCGCCAGCAGCTGGGCAGGGGGCAACTATGGCTACACCTTC. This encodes CASSWAGGNYGYTF. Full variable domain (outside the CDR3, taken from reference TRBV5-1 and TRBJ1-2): KAGVTQTPRYLIKTRGQQVTLSCSPISGHRSVSWYQQTPGQGLQFLFEYFSETQRNKGNFPGRFSGRQFSNSRSEMNVSTLELGDSALYLCASSWAGGNYGYTFGSGTRLTVV.

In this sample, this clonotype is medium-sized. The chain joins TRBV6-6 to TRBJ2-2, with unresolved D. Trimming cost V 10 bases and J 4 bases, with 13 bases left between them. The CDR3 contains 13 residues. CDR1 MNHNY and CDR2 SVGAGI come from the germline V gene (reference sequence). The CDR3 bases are TGTGCCATCCAGCAATGGGGCACCGGGGAGCTGTTTTTT. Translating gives CAIQQWGTGELFF.

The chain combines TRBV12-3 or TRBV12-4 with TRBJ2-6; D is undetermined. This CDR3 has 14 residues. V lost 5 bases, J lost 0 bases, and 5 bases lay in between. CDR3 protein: CASSMGSGANVLTF. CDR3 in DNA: TGTGCCAGCAGTATGGGCTCTGGGGCCAACGTCCTGACTTTC.

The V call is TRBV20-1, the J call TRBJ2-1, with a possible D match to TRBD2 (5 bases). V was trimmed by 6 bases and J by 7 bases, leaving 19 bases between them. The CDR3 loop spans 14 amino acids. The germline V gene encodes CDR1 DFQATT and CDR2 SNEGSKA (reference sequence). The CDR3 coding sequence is TGCAGTGCAAAGAGGCCTAGACTATGGAATGAGCAGTTCTTC. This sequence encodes CSAKRPRLWNEQFF.

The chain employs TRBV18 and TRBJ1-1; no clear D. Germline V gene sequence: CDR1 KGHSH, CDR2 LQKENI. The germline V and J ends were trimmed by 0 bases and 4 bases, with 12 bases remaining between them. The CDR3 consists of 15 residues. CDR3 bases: TGTGCCAGCTCACCACCGAGGGTATGGGGCACTGAAGCTTTCTTT. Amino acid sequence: CASSPPRVWGTEAFF.

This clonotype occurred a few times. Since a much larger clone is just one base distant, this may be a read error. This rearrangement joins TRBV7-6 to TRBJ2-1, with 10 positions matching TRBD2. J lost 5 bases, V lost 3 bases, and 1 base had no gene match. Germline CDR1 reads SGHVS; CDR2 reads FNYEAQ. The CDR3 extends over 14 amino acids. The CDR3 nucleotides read TGTGCCAGCAGCTTTACTAGCGGGAACAATGAGCAGTTCTTC. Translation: CASSFTSGNNEQFF.

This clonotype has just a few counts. The CDR3 DNA reads as TGTGCCAGCAGCTTAAGAGGGACAGGGTCAACCTTCTCCGGGGAGCTGTTTTTT. It encodes CASSLRGTGSTFSGELFF. The genes are TRBV7-8 and TRBJ2-2, with TRBD1 matching over 9 bases. Germline assignment: CDR1 SGHVS and CDR2 FQNEAQ. CDR3 length: 18 residues. V gave up 2 bases and J gave up 6 bases; unmatched junction bases: 13.

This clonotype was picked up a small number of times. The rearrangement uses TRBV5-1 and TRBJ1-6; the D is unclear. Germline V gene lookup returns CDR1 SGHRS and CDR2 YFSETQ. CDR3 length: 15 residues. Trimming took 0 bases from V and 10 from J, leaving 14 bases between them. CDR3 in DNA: TGCGCCAGCAGCTTGGAGGCAGGCTTTAAGTCACCCCTCCACTTT. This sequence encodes CASSLEAGFKSPLHF.

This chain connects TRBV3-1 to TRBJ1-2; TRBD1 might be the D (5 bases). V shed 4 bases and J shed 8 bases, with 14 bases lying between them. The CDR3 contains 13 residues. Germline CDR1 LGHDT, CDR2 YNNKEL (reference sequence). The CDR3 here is CASSPDGWGGYTF. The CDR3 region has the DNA TGTGCCAGCAGCCCCGACGGTTGGGGCGGCTACACCTTC.

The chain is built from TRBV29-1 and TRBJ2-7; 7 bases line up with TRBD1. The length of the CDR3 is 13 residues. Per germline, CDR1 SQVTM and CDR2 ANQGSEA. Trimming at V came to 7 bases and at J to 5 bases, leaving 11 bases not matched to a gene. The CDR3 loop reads CSAATTGKDEQYF. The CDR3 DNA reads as TGCAGCGCCGCAACGACAGGGAAAGACGAGCAGTACTTC.

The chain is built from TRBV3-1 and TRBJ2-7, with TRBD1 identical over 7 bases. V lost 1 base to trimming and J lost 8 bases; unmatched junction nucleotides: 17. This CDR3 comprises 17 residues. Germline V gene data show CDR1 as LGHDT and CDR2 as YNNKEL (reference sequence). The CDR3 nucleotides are TGTGCCAGCAGCCAAGTGCTTAAACACAGGGGCGCCTCACAGCAGTACTTC. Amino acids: CASSQVLKHRGASQQYF.

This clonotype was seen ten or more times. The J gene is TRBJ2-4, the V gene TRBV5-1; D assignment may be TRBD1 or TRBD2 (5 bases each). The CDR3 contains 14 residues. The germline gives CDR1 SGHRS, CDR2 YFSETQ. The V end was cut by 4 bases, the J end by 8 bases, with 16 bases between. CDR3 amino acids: CASSPDGARDIQYF. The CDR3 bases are TGCGCCAGCAGCCCGGACGGGGCGAGGGACATTCAGTACTTC.

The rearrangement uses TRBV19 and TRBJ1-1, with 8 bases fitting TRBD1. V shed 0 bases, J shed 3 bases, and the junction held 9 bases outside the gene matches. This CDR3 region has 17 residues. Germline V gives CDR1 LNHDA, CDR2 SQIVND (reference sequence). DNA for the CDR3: TGTGCCAGTAGTATAGATCCTCCAGGGGGCTTTTACACTGAAGCTTTCTTT. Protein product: CASSIDPPGGFYTEAFF.

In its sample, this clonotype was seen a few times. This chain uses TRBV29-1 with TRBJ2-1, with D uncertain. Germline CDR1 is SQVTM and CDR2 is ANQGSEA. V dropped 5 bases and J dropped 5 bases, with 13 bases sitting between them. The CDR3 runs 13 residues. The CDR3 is CSVKTLFNNEQFF. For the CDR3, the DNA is TGCAGCGTTAAGACGCTTTTTAACAATGAGCAGTTCTTC.

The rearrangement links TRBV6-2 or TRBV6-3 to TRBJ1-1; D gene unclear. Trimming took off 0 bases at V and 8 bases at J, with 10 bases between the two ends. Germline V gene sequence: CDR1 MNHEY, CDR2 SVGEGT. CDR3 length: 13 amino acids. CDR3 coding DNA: TGTGCCAGCAGTTACTCAGGGCACTTAGAAGCTTTCTTT. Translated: CASSYSGHLEAFF.

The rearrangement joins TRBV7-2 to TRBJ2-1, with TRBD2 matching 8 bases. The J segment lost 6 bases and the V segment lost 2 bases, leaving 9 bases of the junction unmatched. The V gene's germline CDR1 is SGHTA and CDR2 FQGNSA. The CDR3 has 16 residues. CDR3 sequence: CASSLWAGGHSNEQFF. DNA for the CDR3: TGTGCCAGCAGCTTATGGGCGGGAGGCCACTCCAATGAGCAGTTCTTC.

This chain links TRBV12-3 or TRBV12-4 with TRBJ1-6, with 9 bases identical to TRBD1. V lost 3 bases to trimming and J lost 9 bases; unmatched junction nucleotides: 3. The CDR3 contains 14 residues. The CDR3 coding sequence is TGTGCCAGCAGTTTCCGGGACAGGGCTTCACCCCTCCACTTT. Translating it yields CASSFRDRASPLHF.

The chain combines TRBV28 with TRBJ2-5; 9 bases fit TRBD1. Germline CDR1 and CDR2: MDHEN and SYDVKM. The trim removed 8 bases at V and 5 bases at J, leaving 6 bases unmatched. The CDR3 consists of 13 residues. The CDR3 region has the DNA TGTGCCAGCCAGCGGACAGGGGAGGAGACCCAGTACTTC. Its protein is CASQRTGEETQYF.

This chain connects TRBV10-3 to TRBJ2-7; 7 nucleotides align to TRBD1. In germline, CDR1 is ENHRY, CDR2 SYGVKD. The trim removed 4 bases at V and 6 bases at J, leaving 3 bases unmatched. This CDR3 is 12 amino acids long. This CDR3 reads CAISADRSEQYF. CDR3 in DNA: TGTGCCATCAGTGCGGACAGGTCCGAGCAGTACTTC.

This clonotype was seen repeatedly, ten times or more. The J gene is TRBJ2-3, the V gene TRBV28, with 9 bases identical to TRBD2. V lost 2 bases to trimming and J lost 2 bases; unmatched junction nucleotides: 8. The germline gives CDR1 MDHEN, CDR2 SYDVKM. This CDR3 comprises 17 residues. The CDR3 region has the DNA TGTGCCAGCAGTTTAAGCCTAGCGGGGACATCCACAGATACGCAGTATTTT. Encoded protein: CASSLSLAGTSTDTQYF.

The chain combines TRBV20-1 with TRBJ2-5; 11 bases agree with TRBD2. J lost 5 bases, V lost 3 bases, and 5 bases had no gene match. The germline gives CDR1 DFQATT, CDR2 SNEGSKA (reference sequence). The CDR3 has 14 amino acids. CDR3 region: CSASSGRGTETQYF. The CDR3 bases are TGCAGTGCTAGTAGCGGGAGGGGTACGGAGACCCAGTACTTC.

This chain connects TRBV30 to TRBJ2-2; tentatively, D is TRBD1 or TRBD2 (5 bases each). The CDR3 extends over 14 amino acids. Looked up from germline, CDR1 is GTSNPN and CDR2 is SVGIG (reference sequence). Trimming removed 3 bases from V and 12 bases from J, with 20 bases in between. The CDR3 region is CAWRRKGRALQLFF. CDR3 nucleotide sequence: TGTGCCTGGAGGAGAAAGGGACGGGCCCTTCAGCTGTTTTTT.

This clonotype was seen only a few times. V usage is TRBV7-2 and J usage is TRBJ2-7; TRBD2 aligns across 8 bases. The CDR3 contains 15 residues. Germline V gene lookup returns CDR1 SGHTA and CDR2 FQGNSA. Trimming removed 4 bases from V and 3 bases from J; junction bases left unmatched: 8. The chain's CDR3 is CASSSAGTSDYEQYF. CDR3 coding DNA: TGTGCCAGCAGCTCAGCTGGGACTAGTGACTACGAGCAGTACTTC.